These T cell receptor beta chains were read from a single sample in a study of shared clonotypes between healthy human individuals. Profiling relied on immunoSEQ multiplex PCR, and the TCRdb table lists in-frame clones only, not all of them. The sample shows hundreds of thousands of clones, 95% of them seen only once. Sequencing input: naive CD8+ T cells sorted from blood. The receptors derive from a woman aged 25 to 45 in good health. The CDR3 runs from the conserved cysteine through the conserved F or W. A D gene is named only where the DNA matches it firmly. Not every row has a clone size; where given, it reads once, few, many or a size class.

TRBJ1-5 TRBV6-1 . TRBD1 CASRERTGSQPQHF TGTGCCAGCAGGGAAAGGACAGGATCTCAGCCCCAGCATTTT
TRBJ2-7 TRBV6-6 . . CASSYSSREQYF TGTGCCAGCAGTTACTCTTCTCGGGAGCAGTACTTC
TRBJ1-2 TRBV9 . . CASSGGGYTF TGTGCCAGCAGCGGGGGAGGCTACACCTTC
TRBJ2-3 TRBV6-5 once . CASSYFGGADTQYF TGTGCCAGCAGTTACTTCGGAGGGGCAGATACGCAGTATTTT
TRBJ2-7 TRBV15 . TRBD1 CATSRDSFRTGTLYEQYF TGTGCCACCAGCAGAGATTCGTTTCGGACAGGGACCCTCTACGAGCAGTACTTC
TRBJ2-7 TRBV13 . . CASSLSVLTHEQYF TGTGCCAGCAGCTTATCGGTGCTAACCCACGAGCAGTACTTC
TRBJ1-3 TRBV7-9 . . CASSPAGTSGNTIYF TGTGCCAGCAGCCCGGCCGGCACCTCTGGAAACACCATATATTTT
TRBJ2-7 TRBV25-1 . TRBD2 CASRGAYEQYF TGTGCCAGCCGGGGGGCCTACGAGCAGTACTTC
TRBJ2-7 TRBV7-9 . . CASSPVGAGYEQYF TGTGCCAGCAGCCCTGTGGGGGCGGGGTACGAGCAGTACTTC
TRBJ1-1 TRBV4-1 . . CASSPPGRIRVGTEAFF TGCGCCAGCAGCCCACCCGGACGGATCAGGGTGGGCACTGAAGCTTTCTTT
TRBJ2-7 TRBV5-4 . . CASSVGLSYEQYF TGTGCCAGCAGCGTGGGGCTTTCCTACGAGCAGTACTTC
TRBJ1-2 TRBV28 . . CASSYPGGYTF TGTGCCAGCAGTTACCCAGGAGGCTACACCTTC
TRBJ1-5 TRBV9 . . CASSVSQGSNQPQHF TGTGCCAGCAGCGTTTCACAGGGTAGCAATCAGCCCCAGCATTTT
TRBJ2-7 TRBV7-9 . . CASSLKVGDSSWQYF TGTGCCAGCAGCCTCAAGGTAGGGGACTCGAGTTGGCAGTACTTC
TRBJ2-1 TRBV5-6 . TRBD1 CASSSDRFALQEQFF TGTGCCAGCAGCTCGGACAGGTTTGCCCTCCAAGAGCAGTTCTTC
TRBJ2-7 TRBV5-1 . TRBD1 CASSFTTGTGVYEQYF TGCGCCAGCAGCTTCACTACCGGGACAGGGGTCTACGAGCAGTACTTC
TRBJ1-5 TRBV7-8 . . CASSLEQANQPQHF TGTGCCAGCAGCCTTGAGCAGGCGAACCAGCCCCAGCATTTT
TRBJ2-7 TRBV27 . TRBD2 CASSPHAGVFYEQYF TGTGCCAGCAGTCCCCACGCGGGAGTTTTCTACGAGCAGTACTTC
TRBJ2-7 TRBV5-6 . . CASSLYGSYEQYF TGTGCCAGCAGCTTATACGGGTCCTACGAGCAGTACTTC
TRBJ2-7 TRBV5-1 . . CASSFTFSEQYF TGCGCCAGCAGCTTTACGTTTTCCGAGCAGTACTTC
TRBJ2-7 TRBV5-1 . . CASSLDRVPISEQYF TGCGCCAGCAGCTTGGATCGGGTCCCAATTTCCGAGCAGTACTTC
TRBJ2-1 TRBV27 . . CASSLLGGPLNEQFF TGTGCCAGCAGTTTACTGGGCGGCCCCCTGAATGAGCAGTTCTTC
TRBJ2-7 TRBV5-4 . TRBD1 CASSLETTGPEQYF TGTGCCAGCAGCTTGGAGACGACAGGGCCCGAGCAGTACTTC
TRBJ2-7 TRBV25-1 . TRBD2 CASGDLADLSEQYF TGTGCCAGCGGGGATCTAGCGGACCTTTCTGAGCAGTACTTC
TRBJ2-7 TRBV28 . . CASSPLLAITYEQYF TGTGCCAGCAGTCCACTCCTCGCGATAACCTACGAGCAGTACTTC
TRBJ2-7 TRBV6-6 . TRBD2 CASSYESPAGGYEQYF TGTGCCAGCAGTTACGAAAGCCCAGCGGGAGGCTACGAGCAGTACTTC
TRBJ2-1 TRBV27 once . CASSAYAYNEQFF TGTGCCAGCAGTGCCTATGCCTACAATGAGCAGTTCTTC
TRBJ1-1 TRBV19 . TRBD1 CASNPEGQGASEAFF TGTGCCAGTAACCCAGAGGGACAGGGAGCGTCTGAAGCTTTCTTT
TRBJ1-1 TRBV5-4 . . CASSTPRSVEAFF TGTGCCAGCAGCACTCCCCGTAGCGTGGAAGCTTTCTTT
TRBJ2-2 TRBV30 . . CAWTSIVRSVPNTGELFF TGTGCCTGGACATCCATCGTACGTAGCGTACCGAACACCGGGGAGCTGTTTTTT
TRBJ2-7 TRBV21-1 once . CASSLSRDRRFSSSYEQYF TGTGCCAGCAGCCTTAGCCGGGACAGGCGTTTTTCAAGCTCCTACGAGCAGTACTTC
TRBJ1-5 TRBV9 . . CASSLLGNQPQHF TGTGCCAGCAGCTTACTAGGCAATCAGCCCCAGCATTTT
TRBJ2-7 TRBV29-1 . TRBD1 CSVGPGTGNDEQYF TGCAGCGTCGGCCCCGGGACAGGGAATGACGAGCAGTACTTC
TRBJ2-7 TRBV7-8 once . CASSSRASAAEQYF TGTGCCAGCAGCTCACGGGCTTCGGCGGCCGAGCAGTACTTC
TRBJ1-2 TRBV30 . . CAWLRGEFYTF TGTGCCTGGCTGAGGGGGGAGTTCTACACCTTC
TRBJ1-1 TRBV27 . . CASSYDIGHTEAFF TGTGCCAGCAGTTACGACATCGGGCACACTGAAGCTTTCTTT
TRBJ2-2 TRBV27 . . CASSPTGSGELFF TGTGCCAGCAGTCCGACGGGCTCCGGGGAGCTGTTTTTT
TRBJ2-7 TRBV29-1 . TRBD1 CSARTGEDEQYF TGCAGCGCGAGGACAGGGGAAGACGAGCAGTACTTC
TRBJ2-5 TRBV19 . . CASSIGTAQYF TGTGCCAGTAGTATAGGAACAGCCCAGTACTTC
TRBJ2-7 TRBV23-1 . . CASTQGPRGPYEQYF TGCGCCAGCACTCAGGGTCCGCGGGGACCCTACGAGCAGTACTTC
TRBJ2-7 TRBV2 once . CASSLSYEQYF TGTGCCAGCAGCTTATCTTACGAGCAGTACTTC
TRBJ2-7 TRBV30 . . CAWSIDGTYEQYF TGTGCCTGGAGTATCGACGGGACCTACGAGCAGTACTTC
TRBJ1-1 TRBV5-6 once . CASSLWGAGTEAFF TGTGCCAGCAGCTTGTGGGGAGCGGGCACTGAAGCTTTCTTT
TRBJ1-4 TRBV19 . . CASSTPELNEKLFF TGTGCCAGTAGTACACCGGAACTTAATGAAAAACTGTTTTTT
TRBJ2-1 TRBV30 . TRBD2 CAWSGLAGYNEQFF TGTGCCTGGAGTGGACTAGCGGGGTACAATGAGCAGTTCTTC
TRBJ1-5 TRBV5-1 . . CASSLAPNSNQPQHF TGCGCCAGCAGCTTGGCCCCGAATAGCAATCAGCCCCAGCATTTT
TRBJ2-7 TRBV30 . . CAWSVAGEQYF TGTGCCTGGAGTGTAGCAGGGGAGCAGTACTTC
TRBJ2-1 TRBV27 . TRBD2 CASSLVPGTSGSRDEQFF TGTGCCAGCAGTTTAGTCCCTGGGACTAGCGGGAGTAGGGATGAGCAGTTCTTC
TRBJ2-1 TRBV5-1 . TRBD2 CASSVVTSDTRQFF TGCGCCAGCAGCGTCGTGACTAGCGACACCCGGCAGTTCTTC
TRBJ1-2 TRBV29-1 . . CSAYGGYGYTF TGCAGCGCCTACGGGGGCTATGGCTACACCTTC
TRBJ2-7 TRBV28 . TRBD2 CASRPAGGPYEQYF TGTGCCAGCAGACCAGCGGGAGGGCCCTACGAGCAGTACTTC